One and the same sample provided the 10 T cell receptor beta chains below, sequenced in a study of shared clonotypes between healthy human individuals. Positively selected for CCR7, the CD45RO-negative cells used as naive CD8 cells excluded terminally differentiated effector memory CD45RA+ cells. Sequencing used immunoSEQ multiplex PCR; TCRdb keeps in-frame clones, though not all of them. The sample has around 2,100,000 clones, about 95% seen once. The material sequenced was naive CD8+ T cells sorted from blood. The receptor source for this set is a man between 18 and 35 years old in good health.

This chain connects TRBV4-1 to TRBJ2-7, with D tentatively TRBD1 (5 bases). Trimming shortened V by 1 base and J by 5 bases, and 15 bases separated the two germline ends. The CDR3 has 15 amino acids. From germline, CDR1 is MGHRA and CDR2 YSYEKL. DNA of the CDR3: TGCGCCAGCAGCCAAGGAGTAGGCAGGGCTGACGAGCAGTACTTC. Its protein product is CASSQGVGRADEQYF.

V and J are TRBV10-3 and TRBJ2-5, with D perhaps assigned TRBD1 or TRBD2 (6 bases each). CDR1 ENHRY and CDR2 SYGVKD come from the germline V gene. The CDR3 runs to 15 residues. V was clipped by 5 bases and J by 2 bases, with 15 bases between them. CDR3: CAISTIGGDQETQYF. CDR3 nucleotide sequence: TGTGCCATCAGTACCATCGGGGGCGATCAAGAGACCCAGTACTTC.

V usage is TRBV29-1 and J usage is TRBJ2-2, with no clear D. This CDR3 comprises 13 residues. V shed 6 bases and J shed 0 bases, with 8 bases lying between them. Germline V gives CDR1 SQVTM, CDR2 ANQGSEA. The chain's CDR3 is CSVHAANTGELFF. CDR3 sequence (DNA): TGCAGCGTCCATGCCGCGAACACCGGGGAGCTGTTTTTT.

The chain has TRBV9 and TRBJ2-5, with TRBD1 matching 8 bases. V was clipped by 4 bases and J by 5 bases; unmatched bases: 7. This CDR3 contains 14 residues. Germline CDR1 SGDLS, CDR2 YYNGEE. CDR3: CASSLDRGRETQYF. The CDR3 DNA sequence: TGTGCCAGCAGCCTCGACAGGGGCCGGGAGACCCAGTACTTC.

The chain uses TRBV7-8 and TRBJ2-2, with no clear D. Germline V CDR1 and CDR2: SGHVS, FQNEAQ. The CDR3 runs to 16 residues. Trimming pared 6 bases from V and 7 bases from J, leaving 21 bases between. The CDR3 region is CASSSVGWKNGGELFF. The DNA of the CDR3 is TGTGCCAGCAGTTCGGTCGGCTGGAAAAATGGCGGGGAGCTGTTTTTT.

This chain joins TRBV7-6 and TRBJ2-7; D possibly corresponds to TRBD2 (6 bases). Germline loops: CDR1 SGHVS, CDR2 FNYEAQ. The CDR3 consists of 15 residues. Trimming stripped 0 bases from V and 0 bases from J, with 9 bases between. The CDR3 loop is CASSLALGGSYEQYF. The CDR3 nucleotides read TGTGCCAGCAGCTTAGCACTGGGGGGCTCCTACGAGCAGTACTTC.

About this clone itself: The same CDR3 can be traced to other DNA sequences in this sample. This chain joins TRBV30 and TRBJ1-2, with 8 bases fitting TRBD1. CDR3 length: 11 residues. Per the germline V gene, CDR1 is GTSNPN and CDR2 is SVGIG (reference sequence). The J segment lost 8 bases and the V segment lost 5 bases, leaving 4 bases of the junction unmatched. CDR3 amino acids: CAWGQGGGYTF. The CDR3 DNA is TGTGCCTGGGGACAGGGCGGCGGCTACACCTTC.

V usage is TRBV13 and J usage is TRBJ2-3, with 9 bases matching TRBD1. Trimming cost V 6 bases and J 3 bases; bases outside gene matches: 10. The germline V gene encodes CDR1 PRHDT and CDR2 FYEKMQ (reference sequence). The CDR3 is 16 residues long. The CDR3 region has the DNA TGTGCCAGCAGTACCCGAGACAGGGGGGGGACAGATACGCAGTATTTT. It yields the protein CASSTRDRGGTDTQYF.

The V and J genes are TRBV30 and TRBJ2-6, with D perhaps TRBD1 or TRBD2 (5 bases each). CDR3 size: 19 residues. V was cut by 0 bases and J by 0 bases, with 18 bases left in between. From germline, CDR1 is GTSNPN and CDR2 SVGIG (reference sequence). The CDR3 loop reads CAWSVRDALAPSGANVLTF. CDR3 nucleotides: TGTGCCTGGAGTGTCCGGGACGCCTTAGCCCCCTCTGGGGCCAACGTCCTGACTTTC.

J is TRBJ1-2 and V is TRBV6-6; D gene ambiguous. V lost 2 bases and J 8 bases, leaving 9 bases between the germline ends. The CDR3 is made up of 12 amino acids. CDR1 and CDR2 from the germline V gene are MNHNY and SVGAGI (reference sequence). The CDR3 sequence: CASSYRSGGYTF. The CDR3 DNA is TGTGCCAGCAGTTACCGATCCGGGGGCTACACCTTC.